This T cell receptor (beta chain) appears in the sequencing data of a study of identical twins. General observations from the study: Whereas memory repertoires showed no such difference, abundant cord blood beta clonotypes carried fewer insertions. Monozygotic twin pairs showed more out-of-frame TCR alpha sharing than models estimated.

As regards this clonotype: Its antigen remains unknown.

A universal primer site came from template switching; cDNA carried unique molecular identifiers. One entry per CDR3 protein results from TCRdb running MiXCR on the 5' RACE reads. The top ten clones hold 0.4% to 0.55% of a sample with 450,000 or so distinct CDR3 sequences, 13% to 15% of them seen once. This CDR3 spans 15 amino acids. Trimming left V 6 bases short and J 0 bases short, with 12 bases between. The data also belong to a second study, concerning yellow fever vaccine responses in identical twins.

This clonotype originated in a young woman in good health. V gene TRBV12-3 or TRBV12-4 combines with J gene TRBJ2-1, with D perhaps TRBD2 (6 bases). Sequencing was performed on CD4+ T cells sorted from blood. Written as DNA, the CDR3 is TGTGCCAGCAGCGGAGCGGGCCGCTCCTACAATGAGCAGTTCTTC. Protein: CASSGAGRSYNEQFF.